At least ten counts were recorded for the clone carrying this T cell receptor (beta chain). The entry originates in a study of T-cell reconstitution after alpha-beta-depleted transplantation in children. Researchers prepared the TCRbeta library using unique molecular identifiers, the study reports. TCRdb re-derived calls from the PCR reads in MiXCR, one entry per CDR3 protein. The sample contains 200,000 to 250,000 distinct CDR3 sequences, 12% of which appear only once. Germline assignment: CDR1 MDHEN and CDR2 SYDVKM. The CDR3 totals 14 residues. V lost 3 bases to trimming and J lost 2 bases, with 8 bases between them.

The sequences come from PBMCs from the stem cell graft donor, collected from the stem cell graft. This rearrangement joins TRBV28 to TRBJ1-5; possible D gene TRBD1, 5 bases. The sequence was obtained from a human donor who donated a stem cell graft to a child with acute lymphoblastic leukemia. This CDR3 is CASSLVGGNQPQHF. The DNA of the CDR3 is TGTGCCAGCAGTTTGGTGGGGGGCAATCAGCCCCAGCATTTT.